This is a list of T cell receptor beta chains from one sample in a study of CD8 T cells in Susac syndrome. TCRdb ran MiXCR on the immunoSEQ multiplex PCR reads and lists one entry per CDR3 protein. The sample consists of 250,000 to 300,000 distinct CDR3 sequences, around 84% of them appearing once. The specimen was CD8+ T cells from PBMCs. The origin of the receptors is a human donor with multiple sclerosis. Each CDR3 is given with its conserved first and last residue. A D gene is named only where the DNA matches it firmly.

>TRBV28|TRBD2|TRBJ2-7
CASSFYLAGGPDEQYF
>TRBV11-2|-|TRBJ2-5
CASSAAAPETQYF
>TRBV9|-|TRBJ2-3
CASSLRRGGSTDTQYF
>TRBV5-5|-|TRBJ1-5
CASSHFSNQPQHF
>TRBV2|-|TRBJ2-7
CASSDFSGIPRYEQYF
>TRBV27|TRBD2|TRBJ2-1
CASSLGREGVYNEQFF
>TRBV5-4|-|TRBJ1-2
CASSPRTDIYGYTF
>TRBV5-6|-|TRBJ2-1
CASSLRWARTPDKFF
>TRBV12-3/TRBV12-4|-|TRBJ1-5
CASTVLPWPQHF
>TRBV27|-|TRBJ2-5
CASSRGLFEETQYF
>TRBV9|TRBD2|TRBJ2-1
CASSGSGSGNEQFF
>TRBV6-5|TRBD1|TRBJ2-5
CASSYSGYRGLGETQYF
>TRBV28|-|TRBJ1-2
CASSRGYGYTF
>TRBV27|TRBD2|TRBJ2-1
CASSQTSGYGNEQFF
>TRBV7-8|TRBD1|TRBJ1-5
CASSPRRDRNQPQHF
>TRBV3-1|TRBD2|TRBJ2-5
CASSSLAGVRGGETQYF
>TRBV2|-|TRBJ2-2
CASGGGELFF
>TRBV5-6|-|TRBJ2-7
CASSFRLSGYGDEQYF
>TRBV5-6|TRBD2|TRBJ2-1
CASSLSSGRYDEQFF
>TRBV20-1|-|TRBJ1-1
CSARDLWTEMNTEAFF
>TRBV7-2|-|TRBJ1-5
CASSLGMDYNQPQHF
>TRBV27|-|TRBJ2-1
CASSLSPVAEQFF
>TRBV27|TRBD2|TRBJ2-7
CASMGGRSSYEQYF
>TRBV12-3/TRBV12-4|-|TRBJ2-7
CASSRPGHSRDEQYF
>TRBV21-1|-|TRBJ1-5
CASSKGGRGNQPQHF
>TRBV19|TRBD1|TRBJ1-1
CASQPTGHTEAFF
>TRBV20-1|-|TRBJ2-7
CSARYRLANTYEQYF
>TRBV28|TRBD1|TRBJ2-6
CASSYPGTAPSGANVLTF
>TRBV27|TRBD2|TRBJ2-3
CASSRPPGLAGTDTQYF
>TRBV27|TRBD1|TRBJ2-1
CASSSWDRDPWDEQFF
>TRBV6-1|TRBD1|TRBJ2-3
CASSPGQGASDTQYF
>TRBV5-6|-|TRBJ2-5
CASSLEPREETQYF
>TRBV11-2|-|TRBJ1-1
CASSLDKGSSLKENTEAFF
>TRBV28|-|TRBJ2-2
CASSAPSPLGEGDTGELFF
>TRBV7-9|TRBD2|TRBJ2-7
CASSLVAPLAGDEQYF
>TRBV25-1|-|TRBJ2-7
CASSEESGEASYEQYF
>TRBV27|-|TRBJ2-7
CASSCIDCEQYF
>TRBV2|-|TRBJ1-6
CASSRDSSYNSPLHF
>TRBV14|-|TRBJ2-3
CASSQDWSTDTQYF
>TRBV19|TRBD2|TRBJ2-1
CASSPSGGYNDQFF
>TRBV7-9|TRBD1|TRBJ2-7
CASSARQGTIEQYF
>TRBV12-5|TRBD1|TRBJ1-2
CASGLGRQGSYGYTF
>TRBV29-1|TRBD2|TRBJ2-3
CSADSGISTDTQYF
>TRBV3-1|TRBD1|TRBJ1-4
CASSQETGGFNEKLFF
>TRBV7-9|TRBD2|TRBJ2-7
CASSLGTSGSNEQYF
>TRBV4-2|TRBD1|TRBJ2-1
CASSQEIVTGGNEQFF
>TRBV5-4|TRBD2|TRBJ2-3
CASSLAASGRDTDTQYF
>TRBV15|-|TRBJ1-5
CATSRDLLEGHNKPQHF
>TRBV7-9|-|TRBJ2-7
CASSLVRGHREQYF
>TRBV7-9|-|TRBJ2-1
CASSLVRDNEQFF
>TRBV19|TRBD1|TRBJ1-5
CASRPGQGVSQPQHF
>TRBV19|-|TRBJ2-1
CASSIVGAPAGSYNEQFF
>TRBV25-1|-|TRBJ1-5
CASSDSGSNQPQHF
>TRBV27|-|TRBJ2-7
CASSFSTGNRPYEQYF